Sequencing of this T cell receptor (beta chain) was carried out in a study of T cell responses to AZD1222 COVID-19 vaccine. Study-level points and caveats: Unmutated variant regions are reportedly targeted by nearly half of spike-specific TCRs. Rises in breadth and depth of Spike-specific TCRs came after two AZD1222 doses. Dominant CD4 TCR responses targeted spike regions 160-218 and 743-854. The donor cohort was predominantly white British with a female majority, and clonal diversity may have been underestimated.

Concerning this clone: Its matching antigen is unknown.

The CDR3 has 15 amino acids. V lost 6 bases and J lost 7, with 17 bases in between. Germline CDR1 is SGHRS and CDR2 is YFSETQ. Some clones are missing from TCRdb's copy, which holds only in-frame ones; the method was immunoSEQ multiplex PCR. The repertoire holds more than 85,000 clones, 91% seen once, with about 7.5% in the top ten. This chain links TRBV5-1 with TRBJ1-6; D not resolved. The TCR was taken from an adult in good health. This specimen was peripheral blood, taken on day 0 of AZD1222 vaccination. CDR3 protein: CASTRAAGQNSPLHF. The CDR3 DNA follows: TGCGCCAGCACCCGAGCGGCAGGTCAGAATTCACCCCTCCACTTT.